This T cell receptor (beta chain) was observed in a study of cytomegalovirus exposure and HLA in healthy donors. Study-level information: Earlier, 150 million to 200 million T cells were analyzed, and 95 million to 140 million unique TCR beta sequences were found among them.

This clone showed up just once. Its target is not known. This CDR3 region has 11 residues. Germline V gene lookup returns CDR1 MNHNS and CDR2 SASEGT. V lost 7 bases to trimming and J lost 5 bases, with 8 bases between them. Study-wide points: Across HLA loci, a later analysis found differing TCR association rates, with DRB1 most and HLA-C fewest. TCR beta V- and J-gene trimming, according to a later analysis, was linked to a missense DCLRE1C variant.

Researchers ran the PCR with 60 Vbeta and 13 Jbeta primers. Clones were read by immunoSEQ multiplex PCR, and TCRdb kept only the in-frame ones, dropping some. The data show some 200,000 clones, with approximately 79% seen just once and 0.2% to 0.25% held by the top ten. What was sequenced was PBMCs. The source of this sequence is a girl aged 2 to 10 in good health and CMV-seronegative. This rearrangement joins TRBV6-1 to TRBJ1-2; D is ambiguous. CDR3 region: CASKADYGYTF. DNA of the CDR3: TGTGCCAGCAAGGCGGATTATGGCTACACCTTC.